This T cell receptor (beta chain) appears in the sequencing data of a study of cytomegalovirus exposure and HLA in healthy donors (dated by TCRdb to about 2017). Background for the entire study: According to a later analysis, one platform produced both the 120 validation repertoires and the roughly 650 repertoires of the first cohort. Along with the roughly 670-subject first cohort, a separate validation cohort of approximately 110 different subjects was used. The study aimed to test whether cataloging public T cell receptors could reveal signatures of past pathogen exposure. To predict cytomegalovirus infection status, the study combined high-throughput TCR immunosequencing, statistical association of individual TCRs with disease status, and machine learning.

What the research found in general, with its limitations: A few of the identified cytomegalovirus-associated TCR beta chains were confirmed in vitro to be specific for cytomegalovirus antigens. In a later analysis, TCRs clustered in the first cohort were found to also tend to co-occur in the 130 or so validation repertoires, with approximately 93% of cluster scores above 0. In both the original and validation cohorts, the classifier was reported to diagnose cytomegalovirus status with high specificity and sensitivity. A later analysis lacked HLA typing for the validation cohort, so it scored co-occurrence in that cohort across all 120 repertoires. Most TCR sequences were observed very rarely across donors, whereas some public TCRs were present in many individuals. In the study, roughly 160 TCR beta chains were listed as associated with cytomegalovirus. The authors suggested that the approach could potentially be generalized to other disease states and immunological phenotypes.

Remarks on this clone: Its specific antigen is unknown. The sample holds no much larger clone one base away, and base qualities are not on file.

Libraries came from the immunoSEQ multiplex PCR assay. The authors' analysis ran thus. To diagnose cytomegalovirus status from the catalog of TCR beta chain sequences, a statistical classification framework was built. Here the immuneACCESS table is served through TCRdb, limited to in-frame sequences with V and J called. Missing clones are a known gap in these copies; in checked studies unresolved V genes cover under half, and the rest lacks a known reason. For V, J and clone size, that table is used; D and trimming come from the DNA. This sample has about 360,000 clones in its table, and just over 85% of those were observed once. Roughly 0.75% of the sample rests with the top ten. The donors were included in the validation cohort of approximately 130 subjects, a group kept apart from the roughly 700-subject first cohort. The clonotype originates from a woman aged 18-29 years in good health and CMV-seronegative. Sequencing used PBMCs.

The DNA sequence follows: TGTGCCATGGTGAGGAGGGCAAAAAGCAACTATGGCTACACCTTC. Its coded protein is CAMVRRAKSNYGYTF. The rearranged chain carries TRBV28 and TRBJ1-2, with no confident D gene call. In the germline V gene, CDR1 corresponds to MDHEN and CDR2 to SYDVKM. The CDR3 covers 15 residues, taking in both the cysteine and the phenylalanine. Just the 45-base CDR3 DNA is kept, in frame starting at base 1. The V end loses 10 bases and the J end loses 2 bases, and a stretch of 20 bases separates them.